This is a list of T cell receptor beta chains from one sample in a study of blood T cell repertoires in COVID-19. Sequenced by immunoSEQ multiplex PCR; TCRdb stores in-frame clones only, minus some. The data hold some 220,000 clones, with 75% to 85% observed a single time. Input material: peripheral blood. The source of these receptors is a man aged 50 to 60 with active or convalescent COVID-19. CDR3s include the opening cysteine and the closing phenylalanine or tryptophan. D genes are given only for firm matches. Size tells how often a clone was seen (once, few, many) or the class of an expanded clone, and some rows leave it out.

len	v_gene	d_gene	j_gene	abundance	CDR3nt	CDR3aa
19	TRBV5-6	TRBD2	TRBJ2-5	NA	TGTGCCAGCAGCGTCCTAGCGGGAGGGCCAGAGGGGGAAGGAGAGACCCAGTACTTC	CASSVLAGGPEGEGETQYF
15	TRBV5-1	TRBD1	TRBJ2-5	NA	TGCGCCAGCAGCTTGGCAGGGGGCTGGGGAGAGACCCAGTACTTC	CASSLAGGWGETQYF
12	TRBV27	NA	TRBJ2-7	NA	TGTGCCAGCAGTTTGGCTCCTTACGAGCAGTACTTC	CASSLAPYEQYF
16	TRBV15	NA	TRBJ1-4	once	TGTGCCACCAGCAGAGATCTGGCCATTTCTAATGAAAAACTGTTTTTT	CATSRDLAISNEKLFF
12	TRBV20-1	NA	TRBJ1-2	NA	TGCAGTGCTAGTCGGGATTACTATGGCTACACCTTC	CSASRDYYGYTF
15	TRBV2	NA	TRBJ2-5	NA	TGTGCCAGCAGTGAAAATAGGGGAAAACAAGAGACCCAGTACTTC	CASSENRGKQETQYF
16	TRBV19	NA	TRBJ2-7	few	TGTGCCAGTAGTCCTCACCCCGATTCGAGCTCCTACGAGCAGTACTTC	CASSPHPDSSSYEQYF
15	TRBV9	NA	TRBJ2-1	NA	TGTGCCAGCAGCGTAACTAGTGGGTCCTACAATGAGCAGTTCTTC	CASSVTSGSYNEQFF
14	TRBV28	TRBD1	TRBJ2-3	NA	TGTGCCACCGATGGACAGGGGGGCACAGATACGCAGTATTTT	CATDGQGGTDTQYF
14	TRBV28	NA	TRBJ1-2	NA	TGTGCCAGCAGTTTAGCCCCTGGGAGAGGAGGCTACACCTTC	CASSLAPGRGGYTF
17	TRBV29-1	NA	TRBJ2-7	NA	TGCAGCGTTGTGGGGGGGGCTGCGGGAAAGGTTCCGGTCGAGCAGTACTTC	CSVVGGAAGKVPVEQYF
15	TRBV6-5	TRBD1	TRBJ1-6	NA	TGTGCCAGCAGAACTCCGGGACAGAATAATTCACCCCTCCACTTT	CASRTPGQNNSPLHF
14	TRBV29-1	TRBD2	TRBJ2-5	once	TGCAGCGTTGAAGGGCGGGGGGATGAAGGGACCCAGTACTTC	CSVEGRGDEGTQYF
15	TRBV6-5	NA	TRBJ1-6	once	TGTGCCAGCAGGCACCCACTCCATTATAATTCACCCCTCCACTTT	CASRHPLHYNSPLHF
15	TRBV6-5	NA	TRBJ2-7	NA	TGTGCCAGCAGCCCCTCCGGGCAGGGGTGGTACGAGCAGTACTTC	CASSPSGQGWYEQYF
15	TRBV11-2	NA	TRBJ2-3	NA	TGTGCCAGCAGCTTACCCGCCGGGAACACAGATACGCAGTATTTT	CASSLPAGNTDTQYF
16	TRBV5-6	TRBD2	TRBJ2-1	NA	TGTGCCAGCAGCTTGCGGGGGACTAGCTTTGGTAATGAGCAGTTCTTC	CASSLRGTSFGNEQFF
15	TRBV3-1/TRBV3-2	NA	TRBJ2-3	NA	TGTGCCAGCAGCCCCGGACGGAGCGGGACAGATACGCAGTATTTT	CASSPGRSGTDTQYF
14	TRBV5-4	TRBD1	TRBJ1-4	NA	TGTGCCAGCAGTCTGGGACAGACGAATGAAAAACTGTTTTTT	CASSLGQTNEKLFF
15	TRBV28	TRBD2	TRBJ2-5	NA	TGTGCCAGCAGTTCCGGGACTAGCGGGATAGAGACCCAGTACTTC	CASSSGTSGIETQYF
16	TRBV6-5	TRBD1	TRBJ1-4	NA	TGTGCCAGCAGTTTTGGGGGGGACAGGGATTATGAAAAACTGTTTTTT	CASSFGGDRDYEKLFF
16	TRBV2	TRBD2	TRBJ2-3	NA	TGTGCCAGCAGCCCGCGGGGGGGCCTCGGCACAGATACGCAGTATTTT	CASSPRGGLGTDTQYF